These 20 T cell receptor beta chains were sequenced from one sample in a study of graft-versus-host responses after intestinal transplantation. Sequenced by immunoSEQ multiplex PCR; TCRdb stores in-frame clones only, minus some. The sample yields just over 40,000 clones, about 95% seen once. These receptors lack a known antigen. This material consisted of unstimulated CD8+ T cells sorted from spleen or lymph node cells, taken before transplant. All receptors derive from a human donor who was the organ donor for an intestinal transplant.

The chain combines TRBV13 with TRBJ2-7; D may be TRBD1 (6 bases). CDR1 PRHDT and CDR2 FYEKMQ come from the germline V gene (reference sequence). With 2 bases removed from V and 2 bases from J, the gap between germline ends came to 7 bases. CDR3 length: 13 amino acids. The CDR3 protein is CASSLQGTYEQYF. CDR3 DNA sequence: TGTGCCAGCAGCTTACAGGGGACCTACGAGCAGTACTTC.

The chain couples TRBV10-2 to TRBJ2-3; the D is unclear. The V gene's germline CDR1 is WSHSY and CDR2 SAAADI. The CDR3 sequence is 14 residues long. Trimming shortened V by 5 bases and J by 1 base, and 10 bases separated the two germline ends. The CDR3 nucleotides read TGCGCCAGCAGTCAAGACGAAGGCACAGATACGCAGTATTTT. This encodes CASSQDEGTDTQYF.

CDR3 region: CASSQTSGGDTQYF. CDR3 DNA: TGTGCCAGCAGCCAAACTAGCGGGGGGGATACGCAGTATTTT. V is TRBV4-2 and J is TRBJ2-3; TRBD2 aligns across 12 bases. The CDR3 sequence is 14 residues long. The trim removed 2 bases at V and 6 bases at J, leaving 0 bases unmatched. Germline V gene data show CDR1 as LGHNA and CDR2 as YNFKEQ.

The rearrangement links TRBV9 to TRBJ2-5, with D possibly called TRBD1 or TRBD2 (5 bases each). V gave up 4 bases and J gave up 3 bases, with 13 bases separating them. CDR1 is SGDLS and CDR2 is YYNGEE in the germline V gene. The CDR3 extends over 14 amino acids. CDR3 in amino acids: CASSQGRVEETQYF. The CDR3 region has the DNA TGTGCCAGCAGCCAGGGACGGGTTGAAGAGACCCAGTACTTC.

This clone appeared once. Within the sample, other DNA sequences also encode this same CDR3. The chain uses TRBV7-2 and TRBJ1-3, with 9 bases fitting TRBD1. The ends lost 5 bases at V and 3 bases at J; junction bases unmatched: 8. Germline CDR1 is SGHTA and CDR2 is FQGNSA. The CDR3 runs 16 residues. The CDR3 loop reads CASSLEGQGVGNTIYF. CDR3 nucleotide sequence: TGTGCCAGCAGCCTAGAGGGACAGGGCGTTGGAAACACCATATATTTT.

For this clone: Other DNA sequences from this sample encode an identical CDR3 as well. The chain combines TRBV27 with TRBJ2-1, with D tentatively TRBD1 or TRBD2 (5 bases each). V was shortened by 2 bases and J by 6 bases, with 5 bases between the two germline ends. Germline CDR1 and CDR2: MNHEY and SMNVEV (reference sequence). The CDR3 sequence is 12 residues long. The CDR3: CASSLGGNEQFF. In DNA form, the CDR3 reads TGTGCCAGCAGTTTAGGGGGCAATGAGCAGTTCTTC.

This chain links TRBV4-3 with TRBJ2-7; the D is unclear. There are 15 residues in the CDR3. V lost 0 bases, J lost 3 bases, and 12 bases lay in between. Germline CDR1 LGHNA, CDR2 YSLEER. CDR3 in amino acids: CASSQEALPYYEQYF. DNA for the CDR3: TGCGCCAGCAGCCAAGAGGCTTTGCCCTACTACGAGCAGTACTTC.

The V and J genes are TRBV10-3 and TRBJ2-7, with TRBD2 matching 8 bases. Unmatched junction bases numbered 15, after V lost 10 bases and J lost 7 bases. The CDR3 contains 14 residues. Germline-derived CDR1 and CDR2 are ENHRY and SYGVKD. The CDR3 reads CATREGGQLPEQYF. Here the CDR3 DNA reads TGTGCCACCCGGGAGGGGGGCCAATTGCCTGAGCAGTACTTC.

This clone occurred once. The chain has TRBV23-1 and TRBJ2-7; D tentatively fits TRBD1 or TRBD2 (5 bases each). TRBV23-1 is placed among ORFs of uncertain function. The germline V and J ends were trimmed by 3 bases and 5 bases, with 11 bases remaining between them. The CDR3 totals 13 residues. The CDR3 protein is CASSHVLGDEQYF. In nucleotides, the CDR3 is TGCGCCAGCAGTCACGTACTAGGGGACGAGCAGTACTTC.

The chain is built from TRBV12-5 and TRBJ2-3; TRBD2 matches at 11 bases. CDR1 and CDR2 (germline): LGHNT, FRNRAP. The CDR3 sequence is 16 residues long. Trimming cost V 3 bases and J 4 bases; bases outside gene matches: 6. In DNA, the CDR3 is TGTGCTAGTGGTTTCTCTCCTAGCGGGGGGCCAGATACGCAGTATTTT. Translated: CASGFSPSGGPDTQYF.

The CDR3 region has the DNA TGTGCCAGCAGTGAAGGGGAACAAGACTACGAGGAGCAGTACTTC. Its translation: CASSEGEQDYEEQYF. The V and J genes are TRBV2 and TRBJ2-7, with TRBD2 as a possible D gene (5 bases). The CDR3 runs to 15 residues. Trimming stripped 1 base from V and 7 bases from J, with 17 bases between. Looked up from germline, CDR1 is SNHLY and CDR2 is FYNNEI.

DNA for the CDR3: TGTGCCAGCAGTTACTCGACTATGGGGCTCGGCTATGGCTACACCTTC. Translated: CASSYSTMGLGYGYTF. The chain recombines TRBV6-5 with TRBJ1-2; TRBD1 might be the D (5 bases). V was cut by 0 bases and J by 4 bases, with 15 bases left in between. CDR3 length equals 16 residues. Germline CDR1 is MNHEY and CDR2 is SVGAGI.

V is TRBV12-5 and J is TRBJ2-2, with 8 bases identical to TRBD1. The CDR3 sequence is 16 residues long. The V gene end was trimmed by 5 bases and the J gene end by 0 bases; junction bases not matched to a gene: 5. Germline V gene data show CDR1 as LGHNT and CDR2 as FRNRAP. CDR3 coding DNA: TGTGCTAGTGGTCCTCCGGGACAGGCGAACACCGGGGAGCTGTTTTTT. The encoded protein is CASGPPGQANTGELFF.

CDR3 DNA sequence: TGTGCCAGCACCAGCAGTATGCGAAATTACTACGAGCAGTACTTC. Its translation is CASTSSMRNYYEQYF. This rearrangement joins TRBV28 to TRBJ2-7; D remains ambiguous. V was shortened by 7 bases and J by 3 bases, with 19 bases between the two germline ends. Looked up from germline, CDR1 is MDHEN and CDR2 is SYDVKM. The CDR3 spans 15 residues.

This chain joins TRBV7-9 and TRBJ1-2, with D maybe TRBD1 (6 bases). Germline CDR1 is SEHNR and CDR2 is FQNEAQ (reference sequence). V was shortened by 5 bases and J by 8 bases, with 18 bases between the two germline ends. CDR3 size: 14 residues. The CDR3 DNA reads TGTGCCAGCAGCCAGCTAAACAGGGTAGAAGGCTACACCTTC. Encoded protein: CASSQLNRVEGYTF.

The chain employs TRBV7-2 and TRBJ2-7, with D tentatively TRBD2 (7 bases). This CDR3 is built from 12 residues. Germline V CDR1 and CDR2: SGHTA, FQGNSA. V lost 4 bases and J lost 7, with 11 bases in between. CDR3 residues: CASSSGGREQYF. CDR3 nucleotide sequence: TGTGCCAGCAGCTCCGGGGGGCGGGAGCAGTACTTC.

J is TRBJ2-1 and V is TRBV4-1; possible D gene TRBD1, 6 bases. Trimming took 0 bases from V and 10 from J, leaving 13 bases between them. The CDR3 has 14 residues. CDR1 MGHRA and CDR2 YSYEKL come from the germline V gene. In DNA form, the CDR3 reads TGCGCCAGCAGCCAAGAGATGGCCGACAGGGAGCAGTTCTTC. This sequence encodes CASSQEMADREQFF.

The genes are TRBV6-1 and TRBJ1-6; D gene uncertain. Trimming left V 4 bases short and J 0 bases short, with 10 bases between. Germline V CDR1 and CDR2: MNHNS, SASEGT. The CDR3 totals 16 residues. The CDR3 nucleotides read TGTGCCAGCAGTGGGAGAACTAGCTCCTATAATTCACCCCTCCACTTT. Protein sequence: CASSGRTSSYNSPLHF.

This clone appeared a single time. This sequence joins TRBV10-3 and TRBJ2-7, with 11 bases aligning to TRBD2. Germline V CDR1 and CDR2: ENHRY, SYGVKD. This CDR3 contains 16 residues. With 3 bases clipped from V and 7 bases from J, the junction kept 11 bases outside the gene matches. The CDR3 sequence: CAISDLVAGGSEEQYF. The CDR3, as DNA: TGTGCCATCAGTGATCTCGTAGCGGGGGGGTCGGAAGAGCAGTACTTC.

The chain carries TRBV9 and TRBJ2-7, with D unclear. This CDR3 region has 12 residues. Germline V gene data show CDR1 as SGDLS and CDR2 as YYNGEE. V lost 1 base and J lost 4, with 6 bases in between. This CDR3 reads CASSVRAYEQYF. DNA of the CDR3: TGTGCCAGCAGCGTACGAGCATACGAGCAGTACTTC.